This T cell receptor beta chain is drawn from a study of multiple sclerosis patients with progressive multifocal leukoencephalopathy. General study results and limits: Findings may reflect JC virus infection or just general immunocompromise. Most PML patients had lower entropy, suggesting less diverse TRB repertoires.

Sequenced by immunoSEQ multiplex PCR; TCRdb stores in-frame clones only, minus some. The table lists 25,000 to 35,000 clones, about 90% of them singletons. Time point in this sample: more than five months of natalizumab therapy. The junction had 2 bases not matched to a gene; V was cut back by 2 bases and J by 4 bases. The CDR3 is 13 residues long. Germline assignment: CDR1 MDHEN and CDR2 SYDVKM. Remarks on this clone: Its target is not known.

Specimen: PBMCs, collected from a patient treated with natalizumab. The rearrangement uses TRBV28 and TRBJ2-7; 7 bases fit TRBD2. This sequence originates from a human donor with multiple sclerosis. CDR3: CASSLGTTYEQYF. DNA of the CDR3: TGTGCCAGCAGTTTAGGGACTACGTACGAGCAGTACTTC. The full variable domain, completed using reference TRBV28 and TRBJ2-7, is DVKVTQSSRYLVKRTGEKVFLECVQDMDHENMFWYRQDPGLGLRLIYFSYDVKMKEKGDIPEGYSVSREKKERFSLILESASTNQTSMYLCASSLGTTYEQYFGPGTRLTVT.